A selection of T cell receptor beta chains follows, all from one sample in a study of T cell responses to AZD1222 COVID-19 vaccine. Sequencing was performed with immunoSEQ multiplex PCR; in TCRdb, only in-frame clones are kept and a portion is missing. The sample lists roughly 120,000 clones; roughly 90% were seen once. Sample: peripheral blood, taken on day 0 of AZD1222 vaccination. These receptors were obtained from an adult in good health. The conserved cysteine and the conserved F or W are not part of the CDR3 here. The D gene is left open where the match is weak. Clone size appears in some rows only: once, few, many, or a class for an expanded clone.

size	D	V	length	J	CDR3
few	TRBD1	TRBV2	11	TRBJ1-4	AGVTGVGEKLF
-	TRBD1	TRBV18	15	TRBJ1-4	ASSPRGQGSTNEKLF
-	-	TRBV28	13	TRBJ2-2	ASSDRDKNTGELF
-	-	TRBV21-1	10	TRBJ2-3	ASSRTTDTQY
-	-	TRBV30	10	TRBJ2-1	AWQNRANEQF
-	-	TRBV24-1	12	TRBJ2-3	ATSEDLTTDTQY
-	-	TRBV11-1	11	TRBJ1-5	ASSLNRDQPQH
-	-	TRBV4-1	13	TRBJ2-7	ASSQEWGISYEQY
-	TRBD2	TRBV11-3	12	TRBJ2-3	ASSLAGDTDTQY
-	-	TRBV11-3	15	TRBJ1-3	ASNEGGRGSIWNTIY
-	-	TRBV5-8	12	TRBJ2-1	ASSWTAAHNEQF